This T cell receptor (beta chain) was captured in a study of blood T cell repertoires in COVID-19. Enrolled during active infection, Seattle patients were then followed longitudinally. Assay: immunoSEQ multiplex PCR; the TCRdb copy retains only in-frame clones and omits some. Of fewer than 350,000 clones in the sample, 87% were seen once. This clone was counted a single time. Trimming shortened V by 7 bases and J by 0 bases, and 13 bases separated the two germline ends. This CDR3 is 16 amino acids long. Germline CDR1 and CDR2: LNHDA and SQIVND (reference sequence). This sequence originates from a man aged 25-45 years with COVID-19, enrolled during active disease. The specimen sequenced was peripheral blood. The V gene is TRBV19, the J gene TRBJ2-6; D possibly corresponds to TRBD2 (6 bases). CDR3 DNA sequence: TGTGCCAGTAAGGAGGGGCCGAACTCTGGGGCCAACGTCCTGACTTTC. It is translated as CASKEGPNSGANVLTF.